A single sample is the source of the 18 T cell receptor beta chains below, sequenced in a study of shared clonotypes between healthy human individuals. The data were produced by immunoSEQ multiplex PCR, yet TCRdb's version contains in-frame clones alone and is incomplete. The repertoire has some 2,400,000 clones, roughly 95% of them found once; the top ten carry over 0.1%. Sequences were obtained from naive CD4+ T cells sorted from blood. Stated subset: CD45RA+ positively selected. These receptors came from a young man in good health.

As for this clone: Within the sample, other DNA sequences also encode this same CDR3. The rearrangement uses TRBV7-2 and TRBJ2-7, with 7 bases that match TRBD1. This CDR3 has 13 amino acids. V lost 5 bases, J lost 6 bases, and 7 bases stayed unmatched. Germline CDR1 reads SGHTA; CDR2 reads FQGNSA. CDR3 region: CASSRDRVGEQYF. For the CDR3, the DNA is TGTGCCAGCAGCCGTGACAGGGTGGGCGAGCAGTACTTC.

The gene calls are TRBV2 and TRBJ1-6; maybe TRBD1 (5 bases). Trimming took 1 base from V and 2 from J, leaving 12 bases between them. The CDR3 covers 17 residues. Looked up from germline, CDR1 is SNHLY and CDR2 is FYNNEI. CDR3: CASSEVPAGTYNSPLHF. For the CDR3, the DNA is TGTGCCAGCAGTGAAGTTCCGGCAGGGACCTATAATTCACCCCTCCACTTT.

On this clone itself: Other DNA sequences in this specimen translate into the identical CDR3. The chain combines TRBV28 with TRBJ2-1; D is ambiguous. The CDR3 length is 14 residues. V lost 3 bases to trimming and J lost 4 bases, with 10 bases between them. CDR1 and CDR2 from the germline V gene are MDHEN and SYDVKM. The CDR3, as DNA: TGTGCCAGCAGTTTGCTGCGGTCGTACAATGAGCAGTTCTTC. Protein product: CASSLLRSYNEQFF.

The chain employs TRBV7-8 and TRBJ2-1; D is possibly TRBD2 (5 bases). This CDR3 has 14 residues. CDR1 is SGHVS, CDR2 FQNEAQ, per germline. V lost 1 base to trimming and J lost 3 bases, with 7 bases between them. CDR3 in amino acids: CASSLDRGYNEQFF. The CDR3, as DNA: TGTGCCAGCAGCTTAGATCGGGGCTACAATGAGCAGTTCTTC.

This chain connects TRBV19 to TRBJ2-1, with 8 bases identical to TRBD1. CDR1 is LNHDA and CDR2 is SQIVND in the germline V gene (reference sequence). V dropped 8 bases and J dropped 4; count of bases not matched to a gene: 10. The CDR3 extends over 15 amino acids. CDR3 nucleotides: TGTGCCAGTGCCCTCGGGACAGGCCGTTACAATGAGCAGTTCTTC. It encodes CASALGTGRYNEQFF.

The chain couples TRBV6-1 to TRBJ2-3, with a tentative D call TRBD1 (5 bases). Trimming shortened V by 3 bases and J by 1 base, and 8 bases separated the two germline ends. Germline CDR1 and CDR2: MNHNS and SASEGT. The CDR3 runs to 14 residues. CDR3 DNA sequence: TGTGCCAGCAGTGATAAGGGGCGCACAGATACGCAGTATTTT. It encodes CASSDKGRTDTQYF.

This rearrangement joins TRBV28 to TRBJ2-1; 7 bases align to TRBD2. Germline V lookup: CDR1 MDHEN, CDR2 SYDVKM. The J segment lost 5 bases and the V segment lost 4 bases, leaving 2 bases of the junction unmatched. This CDR3 is built from 13 residues. The CDR3 DNA reads as TGTGCCAGCAGTTATGGGAGGGACAATGAGCAGTTCTTC. This encodes CASSYGRDNEQFF.

The chain couples TRBV11-3 to TRBJ2-1; 8 bases line up with TRBD2. CDR1 is SGHNT and CDR2 is YENEEA in the germline V gene. The trim removed 3 bases at V and 6 bases at J, leaving 7 bases unmatched. The CDR3 has 15 amino acids. The CDR3 DNA follows: TGTGCCAGCAGCTTGGGTAGCGGGATTCTCAATGAGCAGTTCTTC. Protein sequence: CASSLGSGILNEQFF.

This chain uses TRBV11-2 with TRBJ1-2; D is unclear. Germline CDR1 and CDR2: SGHAT and FQNNGV. CDR3 length equals 14 residues. V lost 2 bases and J 5 bases, leaving 12 bases between the germline ends. The CDR3 is CASSLRNPGYGYTF. CDR3 DNA: TGTGCCAGCAGCTTAAGAAACCCAGGTTATGGCTACACCTTC.

The rearrangement links TRBV15 to TRBJ2-7; the match to TRBD2 covers 7 bases. This CDR3 is built from 16 residues. The J segment lost 5 bases and the V segment lost 8 bases, leaving 18 bases of the junction unmatched. Germline V lookup: CDR1 LNHNV, CDR2 YYDKDF (reference sequence). The CDR3: CATLSEEGGNLDEQYF. Here the CDR3 DNA reads TGTGCCACCCTCTCAGAAGAGGGAGGGAATCTTGACGAGCAGTACTTC.

The chain uses TRBV11-2 and TRBJ2-7; 15 positions match TRBD2. In germline, CDR1 is SGHAT, CDR2 FQNNGV. The V and J ends lost 5 bases and 7 bases, in that order; junction bases with no gene match: 6. The CDR3 has 15 residues. CDR3 coding DNA: TGTGCCAGCAGCAGCCAGGGACTAGCGGGAGGTGAGCAGTACTTC. This gives the protein CASSSQGLAGGEQYF.

With respect to this clone: Other DNA sequences within the sample encode an identical CDR3. The chain has TRBV9 and TRBJ2-5; D unresolved. The length of the CDR3 is 14 residues. Germline-derived CDR1 and CDR2 are SGDLS and YYNGEE. The V gene lost 0 bases and the J gene lost 5 bases, with 11 bases spanning the gap. The CDR3 sequence is CASSVELGGETQYF. The CDR3, as DNA: TGTGCCAGCAGCGTAGAGTTGGGTGGGGAGACCCAGTACTTC.

The V gene is TRBV6-1, the J gene TRBJ1-5; D gene ambiguous. Looked up from germline, CDR1 is MNHNS and CDR2 is SASEGT. Trimming stripped 3 bases from V and 0 bases from J, with 15 bases between. The CDR3 spans 17 residues. CDR3 nucleotides: TGTGCCAGCAGTGACCCTTTAGCAGACTATAGCAATCAGCCCCAGCATTTT. Its protein product is CASSDPLADYSNQPQHF.

The chain is built from TRBV18 and TRBJ1-1, with 9 bases identical to TRBD1. Trimming cost V 3 bases and J 6 bases; bases outside gene matches: 5. The CDR3 sequence is 14 residues long. The germline V gene encodes CDR1 KGHSH and CDR2 LQKENI. CDR3 sequence reads: CASSPTGGLAEAFF. CDR3 sequence (DNA): TGTGCCAGCTCACCTACAGGGGGCTTAGCTGAAGCTTTCTTT.

For this clone: Distinct nucleotide sequences in the sample also encode this CDR3. The CDR3 DNA follows: TGTGCCAGCAGTTTGGGGGCAGCCAAAAACATTCAGTACTTC. Its translation: CASSLGAAKNIQYF. The V gene is TRBV27, the J gene TRBJ2-4; TRBD1 is a possible D gene (6 bases). V lost 3 bases and J 0 bases, leaving 6 bases between the germline ends. This CDR3 has 14 amino acids. Per the germline V gene, CDR1 is MNHEY and CDR2 is SMNVEV (reference sequence).

The rearrangement uses TRBV29-1 and TRBJ2-7; 7 positions match TRBD1. V lost 5 bases and J lost 4; bases outside the gene matches: 11. CDR1 is SQVTM, CDR2 ANQGSEA, per germline. The CDR3 has 14 amino acids. The CDR3 coding sequence is TGCAGCGTTCAAATACAGGGGACGGTGTACGAGCAGTACTTC. It yields the protein CSVQIQGTVYEQYF.

The rearrangement uses TRBV6-1 and TRBJ2-7; D remains ambiguous. The CDR3 has 11 amino acids. Germline assignment: CDR1 MNHNS and CDR2 SASEGT. With 4 bases removed from V and 4 bases from J, the gap between germline ends came to 5 bases. The CDR3 protein is CASSGKYEQYF. The CDR3 DNA sequence: TGTGCCAGCAGTGGCAAATACGAGCAGTACTTC.

This chain uses TRBV19 with TRBJ2-5, with D possibly being TRBD1 (5 bases). The CDR3 is made up of 13 amino acids. The germline gives CDR1 LNHDA, CDR2 SQIVND (reference sequence). Trimming stripped 4 bases from V and 3 bases from J, with 9 bases between. In DNA, the CDR3 is TGTGCCAGTAGTACAGGGAAGAAAGAGACCCAGTACTTC. Its protein product is CASSTGKKETQYF.